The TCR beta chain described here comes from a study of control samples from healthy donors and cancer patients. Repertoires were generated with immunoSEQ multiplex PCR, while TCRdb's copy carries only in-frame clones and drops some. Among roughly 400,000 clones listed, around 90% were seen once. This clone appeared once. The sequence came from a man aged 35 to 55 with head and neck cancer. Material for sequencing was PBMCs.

The CDR3 here is CASSEEVGKLFF. The CDR3 DNA reads TGCGCCAGCAGCGAAGAGGTGGGAAAACTGTTTTTT. V usage is TRBV5-1 and J usage is TRBJ1-4; no definite D call. From germline, CDR1 is SGHRS and CDR2 YFSETQ. CDR3 length equals 12 residues. V gave up 4 bases and J gave up 10 bases, with 11 bases separating them.